The source of this T cell receptor beta chain is a study of blood T cell repertoires in COVID-19. Overall study context: Acute and convalescent COVID-19 samples came from the United States, Italy and Spain. PBMCs, B-cell-depleted T cells, or T cells were the source of the cDNA or gDNA that made up the material.

Individuals aged about 18 to 95 years were recruited from about two dozen US areas. Donors were grouped by their self-reported clinical history. Produced via immunoSEQ multiplex PCR; TCRdb's table is partial and in-frame only. The table has 150,000 to 200,000 clones, about nine tenths seen once. Germline CDR1 and CDR2: KGHSH and LQKENI. Trimming removed 4 bases from V and 4 bases from J, with 25 bases in between. The length of the CDR3 is 18 residues. This sequence joins TRBV18 and TRBJ1-2; TRBD1 might be the D (6 bases). Material for sequencing was PBMCs or T cells enriched from blood (not recorded which). The TCR was taken from a woman under 40 who had recovered from COVID-19. The CDR3 coding sequence is TGTGCCAGCTCACTGATGGGTCTCAAACCAGGGGCGCTCTATGGCTACACCTTC. It codes for CASSLMGLKPGALYGYTF.